A selection of T cell receptor beta chains follows, all from one sample in a study of T cell changes during pregnancy in multiple sclerosis. The assay was immunoSEQ multiplex PCR, and TCRdb's table has in-frame clones only and misses some. Of 90,000 to 130,000 clones listed, approximately 90% are singletons. The sample was peripheral blood, taken in the third trimester of pregnancy. The receptors derive from a female donor with multiple sclerosis, enrolled in a pregnancy study. Both conserved end residues are part of each CDR3.

v_call	j_call	cdr3_aa
TRBV7-2	TRBJ1-5	CASSLVLTGVNAQPQHF
TRBV5-1	TRBJ2-7	CASSPDREEQYF
TRBV5-4	TRBJ2-3	CASSSLTGATDTQYF
TRBV5-1	TRBJ2-2	CASSLDLGGSTGELFF
TRBV9	TRBJ1-1	CASSPRSNTEAFF
TRBV5-1	TRBJ1-1	CASSAGRLIGTEAFF
TRBV10-3	TRBJ2-3	CAISKTGTGSGTDTQYF
TRBV30	TRBJ1-1	CALGQENTEAFF
TRBV6-1	TRBJ2-7	CASSEAGTYEQYF
TRBV12-5	TRBJ1-4	CASGFKPGQYNEKLFF
TRBV5-1	TRBJ2-1	CASSHQTGDEQFF
TRBV7-3	TRBJ1-1	CASSPTGVTEAFF
TRBV9	TRBJ2-5	CASSRAAGETQYF
TRBV5-1	TRBJ1-1	CASRETGPAGAFF
TRBV9	TRBJ2-5	CASSVAGSGRWKETQYF
TRBV2	TRBJ1-1	CASRQGGTEAFF
TRBV28	TRBJ1-5	CAEGSNQPQHF
TRBV7-2	TRBJ2-7	CASSLVGGGNRDEQYF
TRBV29-1	TRBJ2-1	CSVAVLVDEQFF
TRBV27	TRBJ2-7	CASSRRGHSSYEQYF
TRBV7-2	TRBJ1-1	CASSLLQGNTEAFF
TRBV28	TRBJ1-1	CASSPTGGTPEAFF
TRBV10-1	TRBJ1-1	CASSLIPLRHTFF
TRBV11-3	TRBJ2-3	CASSLDFRDTQYF
TRBV2	TRBJ2-6	CASSTYVSGANVLTF
TRBV2	TRBJ1-5	CASSEGRVSQPQHF
TRBV9	TRBJ1-2	CASSARLLEGYTF
TRBV11-2	TRBJ2-1	CASSLFRTGVNEQFF
TRBV11-2	TRBJ2-7	CASSLAPTYEQYF
TRBV7-8	TRBJ1-5	CFPGLRLINQPQHF
TRBV9	TRBJ2-1	CASSVEGLAVYNEQFF
TRBV6-6	TRBJ2-7	CASGAVPYEQYF
TRBV7-2	TRBJ2-1	CASSQLAGVASYNEQFF
TRBV27	TRBJ1-4	CASSLGQGRWGEKLFF
TRBV11-1	TRBJ2-1	CASSLVRANNEQFF
TRBV2	TRBJ1-5	CASKYRGGNQPQHF
TRBV4-1	TRBJ2-2	CASSPIAGELFF
TRBV19	TRBJ1-2	CASSIDVGDYGYTF
TRBV5-4	TRBJ1-2	CASSYRGEDYGYTF
TRBV12-5	TRBJ1-4	CASGRQVTLNEKLFF
TRBV27	TRBJ1-5	CASSFLPLSSGYQPQHF
TRBV28	TRBJ1-1	CASSSAGTGNTEAFF
TRBV7-3	TRBJ2-2	CASSSRQVANTGELFF
TRBV6-1	TRBJ2-7	CASSEMGPPGGLVYEQYF
TRBV28	TRBJ1-5	CASSPSEGTGNQPQHF
TRBV5-1	TRBJ2-7	CASSLGGGQGDSYEQYF
TRBV30	TRBJ1-2	CAWSGDRGHYGYTF
TRBV28	TRBJ2-5	CASSSPLAGEKRGQRETQYF
TRBV5-1	TRBJ2-7	CASSPGLLAGSYSYEQYF
TRBV30	TRBJ1-5	CAWGTPGNQPQHF
TRBV2	TRBJ1-4	CASYWPEGWSGKLFF
TRBV21-1	TRBJ1-4	CASSKGKDRGSTNEKLFF
TRBV10-1	TRBJ2-1	CASSPGTGKLTPYNEQFF
TRBV5-1	TRBJ2-1	CASSRPGTSGFNEQFF
TRBV5-1	TRBJ2-3	CASSPSGRTDTQYF